The clone carrying this T cell receptor beta chain was recorded many times. Its specificity is not known. CDR3 and TCR beta VDJ profiling relied on a genomic DNA template. TCRdb redid the calling of the reads with MiXCR, one entry per CDR3 protein. The sample records around 180,000 distinct CDR3 sequences, approximately 48% being singletons. These data come from a study of CD8+CD57+ T cells in acquired aplastic anemia. At the level of the study: Average DNA yield from sorted CD4+ and CD8+ cells was around 3 ug. Study results and caveats: Patients and controls shared 25 to 35 CD8+ CDR3 sequences, highly expressed in patients. CD8+ Simpson's diversity in patients was not significantly different from that in controls.

Germline CDR1 SGHTA, CDR2 FQGTGA. V lost 5 bases and J 1 base, leaving 11 bases between the germline ends. This CDR3 has 14 amino acids. Patients chosen for sequencing had CD8+CD57+ cells that had expanded, as shown by flow cytometry. Every patient was diagnosed with severe acquired aplastic anemia. This TCR was recovered from a human donor with aplastic anemia. Material: sorted CD4+, CD8+, or CD8+CD57+ T cells (not recorded which) from PBMCs. J is TRBJ2-5 and V is TRBV7-3, with a possible D match to TRBD1 (5 bases). CDR3 amino acids: CASSQQGSQETQYF. In DNA form, the CDR3 reads TGTGCCAGCAGCCAGCAGGGTTCCCAAGAGACCCAGTACTTC.